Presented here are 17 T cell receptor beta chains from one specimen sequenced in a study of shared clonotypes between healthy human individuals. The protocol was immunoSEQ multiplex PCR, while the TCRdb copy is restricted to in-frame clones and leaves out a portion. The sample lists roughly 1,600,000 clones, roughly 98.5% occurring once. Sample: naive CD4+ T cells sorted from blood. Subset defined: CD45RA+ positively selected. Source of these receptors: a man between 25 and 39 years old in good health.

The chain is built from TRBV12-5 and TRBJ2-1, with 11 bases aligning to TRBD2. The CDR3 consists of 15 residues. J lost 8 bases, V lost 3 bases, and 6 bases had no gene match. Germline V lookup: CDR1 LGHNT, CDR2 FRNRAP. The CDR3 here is CASGFGTSGSHEQFF. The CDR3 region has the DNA TGTGCTAGTGGTTTTGGGACTAGCGGTTCTCATGAGCAGTTCTTC.

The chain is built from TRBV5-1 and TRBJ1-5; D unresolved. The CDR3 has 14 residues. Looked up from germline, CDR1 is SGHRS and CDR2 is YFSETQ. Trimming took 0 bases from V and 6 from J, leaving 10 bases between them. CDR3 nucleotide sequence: TGCGCCAGCAGCTTGGCACCGGGCGCTCAGCCCCAGCATTTT. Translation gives CASSLAPGAQPQHF.

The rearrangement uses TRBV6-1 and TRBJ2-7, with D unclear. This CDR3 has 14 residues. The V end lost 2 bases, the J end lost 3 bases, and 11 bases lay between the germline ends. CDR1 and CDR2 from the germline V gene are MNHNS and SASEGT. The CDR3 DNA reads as TGTGCCAGCAGTGAAAGACGGCGGCGCTACGAGCAGTACTTC. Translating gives CASSERRRRYEQYF.

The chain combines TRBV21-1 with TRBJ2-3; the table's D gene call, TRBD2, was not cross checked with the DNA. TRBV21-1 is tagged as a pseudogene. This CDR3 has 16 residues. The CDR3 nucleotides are TGTGCCAGCAGCAAATTGCGGGACCTAAGCACAGATACGCAGTATTTT. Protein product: CASSKLRDLSTDTQYF.

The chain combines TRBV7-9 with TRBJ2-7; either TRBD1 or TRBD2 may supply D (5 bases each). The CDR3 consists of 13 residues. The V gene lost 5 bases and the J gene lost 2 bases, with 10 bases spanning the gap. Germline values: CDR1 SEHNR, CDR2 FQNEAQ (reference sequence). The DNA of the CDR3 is TGTGCCAGCAGCGGGGGACCGACCTACGAGCAGTACTTC. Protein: CASSGGPTYEQYF.

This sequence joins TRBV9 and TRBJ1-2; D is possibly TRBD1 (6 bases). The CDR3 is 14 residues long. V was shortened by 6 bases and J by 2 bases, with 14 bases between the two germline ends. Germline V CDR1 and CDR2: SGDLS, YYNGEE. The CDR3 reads CASTVSTGNYGYTF. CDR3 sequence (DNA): TGTGCCAGCACCGTCTCCACAGGGAACTATGGCTACACCTTC.

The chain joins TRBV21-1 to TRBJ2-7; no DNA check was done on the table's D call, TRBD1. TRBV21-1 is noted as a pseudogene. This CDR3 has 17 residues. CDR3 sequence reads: CASSKTTSDRESYEQYF. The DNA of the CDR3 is TGTGCCAGCAGCAAAACAACCAGTGACAGGGAGTCCTACGAGCAGTACTTC.

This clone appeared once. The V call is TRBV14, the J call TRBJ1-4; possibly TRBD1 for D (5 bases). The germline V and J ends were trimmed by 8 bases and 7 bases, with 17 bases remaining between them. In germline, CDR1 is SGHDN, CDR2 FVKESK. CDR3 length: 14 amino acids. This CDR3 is CASGGAGLGEKLFF. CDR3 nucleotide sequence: TGTGCCAGCGGAGGGGCAGGCCTCGGTGAAAAACTGTTTTTT.

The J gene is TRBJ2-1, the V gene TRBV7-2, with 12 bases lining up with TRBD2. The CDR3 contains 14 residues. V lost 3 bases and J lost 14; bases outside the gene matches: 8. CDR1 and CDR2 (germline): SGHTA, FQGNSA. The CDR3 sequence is CASSFLLAGGLKFF. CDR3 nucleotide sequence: TGTGCCAGCAGCTTTTTACTAGCGGGAGGACTTAAGTTCTTC.

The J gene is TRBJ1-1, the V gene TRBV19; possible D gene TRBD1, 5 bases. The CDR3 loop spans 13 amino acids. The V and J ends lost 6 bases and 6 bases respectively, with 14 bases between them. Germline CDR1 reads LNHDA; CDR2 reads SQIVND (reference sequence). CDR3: CASSRAGFPEAFF. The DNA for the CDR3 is TGTGCCAGTAGCCGCGCAGGGTTCCCTGAAGCTTTCTTT.

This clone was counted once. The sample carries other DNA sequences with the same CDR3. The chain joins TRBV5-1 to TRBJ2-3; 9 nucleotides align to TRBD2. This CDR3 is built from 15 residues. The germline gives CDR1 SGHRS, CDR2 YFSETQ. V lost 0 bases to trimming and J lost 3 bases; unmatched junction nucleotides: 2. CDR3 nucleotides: TGCGCCAGCAGCTTGGGCCTAGCGGGAACAGATACGCAGTATTTT. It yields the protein CASSLGLAGTDTQYF.

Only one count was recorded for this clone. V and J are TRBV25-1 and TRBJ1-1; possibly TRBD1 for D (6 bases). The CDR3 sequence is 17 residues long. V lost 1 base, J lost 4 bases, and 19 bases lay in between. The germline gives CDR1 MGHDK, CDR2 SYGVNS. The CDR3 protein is CASSESKPGVSGTEAFF. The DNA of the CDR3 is TGTGCCAGCAGTGAATCCAAGCCAGGGGTGTCGGGCACTGAAGCTTTCTTT.

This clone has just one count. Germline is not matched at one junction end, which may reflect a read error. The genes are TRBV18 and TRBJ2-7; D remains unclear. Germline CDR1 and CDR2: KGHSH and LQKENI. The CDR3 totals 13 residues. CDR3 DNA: TGTGCCAGCTCACAGGACGGAAGCCGCGAGGAGTACTTC. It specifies CASSQDGSREEYF.

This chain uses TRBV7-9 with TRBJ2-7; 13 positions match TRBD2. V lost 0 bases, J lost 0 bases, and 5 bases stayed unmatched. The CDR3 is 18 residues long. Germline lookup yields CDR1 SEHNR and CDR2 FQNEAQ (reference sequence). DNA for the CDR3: TGTGCCAGCAGCTTAGCTGGAGGGACTAGCGGGATCTCCTACGAGCAGTACTTC. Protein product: CASSLAGGTSGISYEQYF. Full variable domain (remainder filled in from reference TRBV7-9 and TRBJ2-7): DTGVSQNPRHKITKRGQNVTFRCDPISEHNRLYWYRQTLGQGPEFLTYFQNEAQLEKSRLLSDRFSAERPKGSFSTLEIQRTEQGDSAMYLCASSLAGGTSGISYEQYFGPGTRLTVT.

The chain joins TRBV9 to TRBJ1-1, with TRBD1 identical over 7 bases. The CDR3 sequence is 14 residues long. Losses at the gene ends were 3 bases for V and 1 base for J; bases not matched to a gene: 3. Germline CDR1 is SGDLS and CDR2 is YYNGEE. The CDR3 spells CASSAGTANTEAFF. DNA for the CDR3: TGTGCCAGCAGCGCCGGGACAGCGAACACTGAAGCTTTCTTT.

The CDR3 loop is CASSPQGPGGNTIYF. CDR3 in DNA: TGTGCCAGCAGCCCCCAGGGACCAGGAGGAAACACCATATATTTT. The V gene is TRBV7-2, the J gene TRBJ1-3, with TRBD1 as a possible D gene (5 bases). The CDR3 length is 15 residues. V was shortened by 5 bases and J by 4 bases, with 15 bases between the two germline ends. The V gene's germline CDR1 is SGHTA and CDR2 FQGNSA. Together with reference TRBV7-2 and TRBJ1-3, the CDR3 gives the full variable domain: GAGVSQSPSNKVTEKGKDVELRCDPISGHTALYWYRQSLGQGLEFLIYFQGNSAPDKSGLPSDRFSAERTGGSVSTLTIQRTQQEDSAVYLCASSPQGPGGNTIYFGEGSWLTVV.

Here the CDR3 reads CASVGGGKNIQYF. Here the CDR3 DNA reads TGTGCCAGCGTCGGGGGGGGAAAAAACATTCAGTACTTC. The chain has TRBV2 and TRBJ2-4, with 8 bases matching TRBD2. CDR3 length: 13 residues. V was clipped by 8 bases and J by 4 bases; unmatched bases: 4. Germline assignment: CDR1 SNHLY and CDR2 FYNNEI.